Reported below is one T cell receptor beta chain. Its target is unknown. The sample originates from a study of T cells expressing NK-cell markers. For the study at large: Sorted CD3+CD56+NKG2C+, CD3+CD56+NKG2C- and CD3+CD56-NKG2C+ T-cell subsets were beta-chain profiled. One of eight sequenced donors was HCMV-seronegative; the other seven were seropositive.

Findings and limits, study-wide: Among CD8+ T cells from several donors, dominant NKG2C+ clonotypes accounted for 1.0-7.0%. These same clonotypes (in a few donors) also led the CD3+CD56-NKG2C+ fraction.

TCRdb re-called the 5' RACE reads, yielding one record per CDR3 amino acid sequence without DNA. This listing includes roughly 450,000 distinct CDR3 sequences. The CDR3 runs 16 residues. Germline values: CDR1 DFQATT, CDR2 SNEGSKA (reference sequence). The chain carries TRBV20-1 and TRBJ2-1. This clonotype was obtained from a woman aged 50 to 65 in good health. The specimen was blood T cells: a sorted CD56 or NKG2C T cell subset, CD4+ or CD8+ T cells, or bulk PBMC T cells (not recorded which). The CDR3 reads CSAVVTQVGTHNEQFF.